A single sample gave rise to the 30 T cell receptor beta chains below, sequenced in a study of T cells generated in artificial thymic organoids. Separate semi-nested PCRs amplified TCRalpha and TCRbeta libraries using constant-region reverse primers in TRAC or TRBC. MiXCR, applied by TCRdb to the 5' RACE reads, yields one record per CDR3 protein. The table lists some 5,000 distinct CDR3 sequences, over 30% of them singletons. Sequenced sample: naive CD8+ T cells from blood. Subset: CD3+TCRalphabeta+CD8SP T cells; for blood, CD45RO-CCR7+ naive CD8+ T cells. The receptors stem from a human donor who gave cord blood stem cells for thymic organoid culture, a cardiac surgery patient who gave postnatal thymus, or a blood donor (not recorded which).

This clonotype was recorded a few times. This chain uses TRBV7-9 with TRBJ2-7; a weak D match, TRBD1 (6 bases). The germline gives CDR1 SEHNR, CDR2 FQNEAQ (reference sequence). Trimming took off 5 bases at V and 3 bases at J, with 20 bases between the two ends. This CDR3 region has 16 residues. The chain's CDR3 is CASSTTGKGANYEQYF. CDR3 nucleotides: TGTGCCAGCAGCACTACAGGGAAGGGAGCAAACTACGAGCAGTACTTC.

As regards this clonotype: A much larger clonotype is one base distant, so this may be a read error. The chain carries TRBV4-1 and TRBJ2-7, with a tentative D call TRBD2 (6 bases). Germline V lookup: CDR1 MGHRA, CDR2 YSYEKL. This CDR3 has 15 amino acids. The ends were cut back, 2 bases at V and 3 bases at J, with 14 bases in the middle. The CDR3 protein is CASSQLTGVFYEQYF. The CDR3 nucleotides are TGCGCCAGCAGCCAACTAACGGGAGTGTTCTACGAGCAGTACTTC.

In its sample, this clonotype is medium-sized. The CDR3 sequence is CASSLVVHEQYF. The CDR3 nucleotides read TGCGCCAGCAGCTTGGTGGTCCACGAGCAGTACTTC. The genes are TRBV5-1 and TRBJ2-7; D remains unclear. V dropped 0 bases and J dropped 5 bases, with 6 bases sitting between them. The CDR3 is made up of 12 amino acids. Looked up from germline, CDR1 is SGHRS and CDR2 is YFSETQ.

A note on this clonotype: Its ends do not fully match the called genes, so a read error is possible. The chain couples TRBV15 to TRBJ2-7; D may match TRBD1 or TRBD2 (5 bases each). The CDR3 covers 15 residues. Germline V CDR1 and CDR2: LNHNV, YYDKDF (reference sequence). CDR3 coding DNA: TGTGCCGCCAGCAGCGGCTGGGACGCTAGGGGCGAGCAGTACTTC. Amino acid sequence: CAASSGWDARGEQYF.

The CDR3 spells CATSRSWGQPQHF. The CDR3 DNA reads as TGTGCCACCAGCAGATCCTGGGGTCAGCCCCAGCATTTT. This chain uses TRBV15 with TRBJ1-5; D call uncertain. Germline CDR1 LNHNV, CDR2 YYDKDF (reference sequence). The V end was cut by 2 bases, the J end by 6 bases, with 8 bases between. The CDR3 extends over 13 amino acids.

This clonotype was picked up a small number of times. The V call is TRBV27, the J call TRBJ1-2; D possibly corresponds to TRBD1 (6 bases). Germline assignment: CDR1 MNHEY and CDR2 SMNVEV (reference sequence). The CDR3 covers 14 residues. The V end lost 3 bases, the J end lost 6 bases, and 14 bases lay between the germline ends. CDR3 DNA sequence: TGTGCCAGCAGTTTTCAGGGGTTGAGTAATGGCTACACCTTC. This gives the protein CASSFQGLSNGYTF.

In regard to this clonotype: Given a much more abundant clone one base away, this may be a read error. The chain employs TRBV3-1 and TRBJ2-7, with a weak D call TRBD2 (6 bases). Germline values: CDR1 LGHDT, CDR2 YNNKEL (reference sequence). CDR3 length: 16 residues. CDR3: CASGQDPGGGSYEQYF. CDR3 bases: TGTGCCAGCGGCCAAGATCCTGGTGGGGGGTCCTACGAGCAGTACTTC.

The chain employs TRBV7-6 and TRBJ2-1, with D possibly matching TRBD2 (7 bases). CDR1 is SGHVS, CDR2 FNYEAQ, per germline. With 1 base removed from V and 12 bases from J, the gap between germline ends came to 16 bases. The CDR3 runs 14 residues. The CDR3 sequence is CASSLVGGQVAQFF. The CDR3 region has the DNA TGTGCCAGCAGCTTAGTCGGGGGGCAGGTTGCGCAGTTCTTC.

A few counts support this clonotype. This chain connects TRBV27 to TRBJ2-6; D is perhaps TRBD1 (6 bases). The CDR3 extends over 16 amino acids. Trimming cost V 5 bases and J 0 bases, with 11 bases left between them. Germline-derived CDR1 and CDR2 are MNHEY and SMNVEV (reference sequence). The CDR3 protein is CASSMTGFSGANVLTF. Written as DNA, the CDR3 is TGTGCCAGCAGTATGACAGGTTTCTCTGGGGCCAACGTCCTGACTTTC.

This clonotype was observed a few times. This chain joins TRBV5-1 and TRBJ2-1, with 7 bases identical to TRBD1. V was clipped by 4 bases and J by 6 bases; unmatched bases: 4. The CDR3 is made up of 13 amino acids. In germline, CDR1 is SGHRS, CDR2 YFSETQ. The CDR3 nucleotides are TGCGCCAGCAGCCGGACAGGATCCAATGAGCAGTTCTTC. Its translation is CASSRTGSNEQFF. The variable domain in full, completed from reference TRBV5-1 and TRBJ2-1, reads KAGVTQTPRYLIKTRGQQVTLSCSPISGHRSVSWYQQTPGQGLQFLFEYFSETQRNKGNFPGRFSGRQFSNSRSEMNVSTLELGDSALYLCASSRTGSNEQFFGPGTRLTVL.

This clonotype was observed a few times. V gene TRBV7-8 combines with J gene TRBJ2-1, with 12 bases identical to TRBD2. With 0 bases clipped from V and 2 bases from J, the junction kept 5 bases outside the gene matches. CDR3 size: 18 residues. Germline values: CDR1 SGHVS, CDR2 FQNEAQ. The CDR3 DNA is TGTGCCAGCAGCTTAGCCGGGACTAGCGGGCCAACCTACAATGAGCAGTTCTTC. Translating it yields CASSLAGTSGPTYNEQFF.

This clonotype counts as medium-sized. This sequence joins TRBV4-1 and TRBJ1-1, with D perhaps matching TRBD1 (5 bases). Trimming took off 0 bases at V and 1 base at J, with 9 bases between the two ends. Germline V gene data show CDR1 as MGHRA and CDR2 as YSYEKL. The CDR3 spans 15 residues. The DNA of the CDR3 is TGCGCCAGCAGCCAAGACGGGCAGGGGAACACTGAAGCTTTCTTT. It is translated as CASSQDGQGNTEAFF.

By sample share, this clonotype is medium-sized. DNA of the CDR3: TGTGCCAGCAGTTTAGGGGGGTTAGCACCCCTCCACTTT. Translated: CASSLGGLAPLHF. The chain couples TRBV12-3 or TRBV12-4 to TRBJ1-6; weak D call: TRBD1 (5 bases). This CDR3 is 13 amino acids long. V lost 1 base and J 11 bases, leaving 9 bases between the germline ends.

This clonotype is classed as medium-sized. The chain combines TRBV10-3 with TRBJ2-7, with 7 bases matching TRBD1. V gave up 6 bases and J gave up 0 bases; unmatched junction bases: 5. Germline assignment: CDR1 ENHRY and CDR2 SYGVKD. The CDR3 loop spans 14 amino acids. The CDR3 protein is CAISPGTDSYEQYF. CDR3 coding DNA: TGTGCCATCAGCCCCGGGACAGACTCCTACGAGCAGTACTTC.

Points on this clonotype: It may be a read error: a sequence one base away is much more abundant. The CDR3, as DNA: TGCAGTGGGCGACCTCGGCGGAACACTGAAGCTCTCTTT. Its translation is CSGRPRRNTEALF. The gene calls are TRBV20-1 and TRBJ1-1; D gene uncertain. From germline, CDR1 is DFQATT and CDR2 SNEGSKA (reference sequence). The CDR3 is 13 amino acids.

The chain joins TRBV21-1 to TRBJ1-2; the table's D call, TRBD1, has no DNA check behind it. TRBV21-1 corresponds to a pseudogene. The CDR3 loop spans 15 amino acids. The DNA of the CDR3 is TGTGCCAGCAGCAAAGGCGAAGGGACGGACTATGGCTACACCTTC. The encoded protein is CASSKGEGTDYGYTF.

The table lists this clonotype with a count of one. The rearrangement uses TRBV7-9 and TRBJ2-2; the D is unclear. Germline values: CDR1 SEHNR, CDR2 FQNEAQ (reference sequence). The germline V and J ends were trimmed by 5 bases and 5 bases, with 18 bases remaining between them. The CDR3 is made up of 16 amino acids. Written as DNA, the CDR3 is TGTGCCAGCAGCCGGCCCATCATTCCCGGTACCGGGGAGCTGTTTTTT. This translates into CASSRPIIPGTGELFF. Using reference TRBV7-9 and TRBJ2-2 for the parts outside the CDR3, the full variable domain is DTGVSQNPRHKITKRGQNVTFRCDPISEHNRLYWYRQTLGQGPEFLTYFQNEAQLEKSRLLSDRFSAERPKGSFSTLEIQRTEQGDSAMYLCASSRPIIPGTGELFFGEGSRLTVL.

J is TRBJ2-7 and V is TRBV6-6, with D perhaps matching TRBD2 (5 bases). CDR3 size: 14 residues. Trimming shortened V by 7 bases and J by 2 bases, and 15 bases separated the two germline ends. The germline V gene encodes CDR1 MNHNY and CDR2 SVGAGI (reference sequence). CDR3 residues: CASTLSGRTYEQYF. The CDR3 DNA follows: TGTGCCAGCACCCTCAGCGGAAGGACCTACGAGCAGTACTTC.

This clonotype is categorized as medium-sized (0.01 to 0.1%). This chain uses TRBV11-2 with TRBJ2-2; 7 bases are a match to TRBD2. Unmatched junction bases numbered 13, after V lost 5 bases and J lost 4 bases. The CDR3 totals 17 residues. Per germline, CDR1 SGHAT and CDR2 FQNNGV. CDR3 loop: CASSIVGAGEGTGELFF. The DNA for the CDR3 is TGTGCCAGCAGCATAGTGGGTGCGGGAGAGGGCACCGGGGAGCTGTTTTTT. The full variable domain, rest sourced from reference TRBV11-2 and TRBJ2-2, is EAGVAQSPRYKIIEKRQSVAFWCNPISGHATLYWYQQILGQGPKLLIQFQNNGVVDDSQLPKDRFSAERLKGVDSTLKIQPAKLEDSAVYLCASSIVGAGEGTGELFFGEGSRLTVL.

For the CDR3, the DNA is TGTGCCAGCAGCCAAGATTTGGGTTTTCGTTCTGGGAGCCAATCTAAAGAGACCCAGTACTTC. Its protein product is CASSQDLGFRSGSQSKETQYF. This chain links TRBV3-1 with TRBJ2-5, with D perhaps TRBD2 (5 bases). V was cut by 0 bases and J by 3 bases, with 29 bases left in between. The CDR3 runs 21 residues. CDR1 is LGHDT, CDR2 YNNKEL, per germline (reference sequence).

This chain connects TRBV7-3 to TRBJ2-6; TRBD1 matches 8 bases. The length of the CDR3 is 16 residues. Germline V gene data show CDR1 as SGHTA and CDR2 as FQGTGA. V shed 5 bases, J shed 3 bases, and the junction held 6 bases outside the gene matches. The CDR3, as DNA: TGTGCCAGCAGCCCCGAGACAGGGGATGGGGCCAACGTCCTGACTTTC. This encodes CASSPETGDGANVLTF.

This clonotype is classed as medium-sized. CDR3 DNA: TGCGCCAGCAGCCAAGAGTCAATCCGTTCTCGTTCACCCCTCCACTTT. It specifies CASSQESIRSRSPLHF. The V and J genes are TRBV4-1 and TRBJ1-6; D not resolved. The V end lost 0 bases, the J end lost 9 bases, and 15 bases lay between the germline ends. The CDR3 covers 16 residues. The germline CDR1 and CDR2 sequences are MGHRA and YSYEKL.

In this sample, this clonotype is medium-sized. The V gene is TRBV4-1, the J gene TRBJ2-3; 9 bases are shared with TRBD2. CDR1 and CDR2 from the germline V gene are MGHRA and YSYEKL. The ends lost 5 bases at V and 5 bases at J; junction bases unmatched: 8. This CDR3 has 15 amino acids. CDR3 nucleotides: TGCGCCAGCAGCTTCAGACTAGCGGAGATAGATACGCAGTATTTT. This translates into CASSFRLAEIDTQYF.

The chain links TRBV19 to TRBJ2-2; unclear D gene. The ends were cut back, 5 bases at V and 4 bases at J, with 8 bases in the middle. The CDR3 is 13 amino acids. From germline, CDR1 is LNHDA and CDR2 SQIVND (reference sequence). The CDR3 loop is CASSRSCTGELFF. Here the CDR3 DNA reads TGTGCCAGTAGTCGCAGTTGCACCGGGGAGCTGTTTTTT.

Relative to its sample, this clonotype is medium-sized. Germline and junction disagree at one end, which may indicate a read error. The V and J genes are TRBV7-9 and TRBJ2-7; TRBD2 aligns across 8 bases. Germline V gives CDR1 SEHNR, CDR2 FQNEAQ (reference sequence). The CDR3 has 16 residues. CDR3 nucleotides: TGTGCCAGCAGCATAGCGAATCGGGGGGGCCGTTCCGAGCAGTACTTC. Its translation is CASSIANRGGRSEQYF.

The genes are TRBV25-1 and TRBJ2-7; D uncertain. The CDR3 totals 13 residues. Per the germline V gene, CDR1 is MGHDK and CDR2 is SYGVNS. V was trimmed by 4 bases and J by 6 bases, leaving 13 bases between them. Here the CDR3 reads CASSAGFLVEQYF. CDR3 coding DNA: TGTGCCAGCAGTGCTGGGTTTCTTGTCGAGCAGTACTTC.

This clonotype was counted between two and nine times. The chain combines TRBV13 with TRBJ2-1, with D hard to call. The germline gives CDR1 PRHDT, CDR2 FYEKMQ (reference sequence). This CDR3 is 15 amino acids long. V lost 5 bases, J lost 0 bases, and 11 bases lay in between. CDR3 region: CASSKTASSYNEQFF. Here the CDR3 DNA reads TGTGCCAGCAGCAAAACAGCAAGCTCCTACAATGAGCAGTTCTTC.

This chain joins TRBV7-2 and TRBJ1-5, with 9 bases fitting TRBD1. Germline CDR1 SGHTA, CDR2 FQGNSA. The V segment lost 6 bases and the J segment 3 bases; nucleotides outside the gene matches: 9. The CDR3 loop spans 16 amino acids. This chain's CDR3 is CASRNPGTGNNQPQHF. The CDR3 bases are TGTGCCAGCAGGAACCCCGGGACAGGGAACAATCAGCCCCAGCATTTT.

The chain employs TRBV4-1 and TRBJ2-5; D call uncertain. Germline V CDR1 and CDR2: MGHRA, YSYEKL. V was shortened by 0 bases and J by 5 bases, with 16 bases between the two germline ends. CDR3 length: 16 amino acids. CDR3 sequence reads: CASSQDMELLLETQYF. CDR3 sequence (DNA): TGCGCCAGCAGCCAAGATATGGAGCTTCTCCTTGAGACCCAGTACTTC.

The V call is TRBV2, the J call TRBJ2-3, with D tentatively TRBD1 or TRBD2 (5 bases each). Germline values: CDR1 SNHLY, CDR2 FYNNEI. The V and J ends lost 7 bases and 0 bases respectively, with 14 bases between them. The CDR3 has 15 amino acids. The CDR3 DNA reads as TGTGCCAGCACTGGGGACGGAACTAGCACAGATACGCAGTATTTT. This codes for CASTGDGTSTDTQYF.